This TCR beta chain comes out of a study of T cells in Graves' hyperthyroidism and ophthalmopathy. Absent ophthalmopathy progression within 18 months defined stable Graves' hyperthyroidism. Used for diagnoses were clinical symptoms, serum thyroxine and TRAb, thyroid ultrasound and orbital computed tomography. After removal of 1 base from V and 7 bases from J, the junction contained 13 bases not matched to a gene. CDR1 is LNHNV and CDR2 is YYDKDF in the germline V gene (reference sequence). This CDR3 is built from 16 residues. Authors of the study amplified TCR beta CDR3 regions from RNA transcripts. HTBI primers drove first-round RT-PCR of the TCR CDR3. TCRdb analysed the multiplex PCR reads with MiXCR anew, one entry per CDR3 protein. This table has about 540,000 distinct CDR3 sequences, under 60% appearing once. Comments on this clonotype: Antigen unknown.

Study findings and constraints: The model forecast ophthalmopathy, anticipating it by a median about 6.5 months before onset. Blood samples included most of the expanded thyroid clonotypes exceeding 0.001.

The receptor's source is a woman aged 18-29 years with Graves' hyperthyroidism. The sample comprised peripheral blood or thyroid tissue (not recorded which). The chain carries TRBV15 and TRBJ2-7, with 7 bases fitting TRBD2. CDR3 bases: TGTGCCACCAGCAGAGCCCCTAGCGGCATCTCGGGGGAGCAGTACTTC. Its protein product is CATSRAPSGISGEQYF.